This T cell receptor (beta chain) was profiled in a study of cytomegalovirus exposure and HLA in healthy donors. Looking at the study overall: The Caucasian-associated ancestry cluster held roughly 80% of under 450 genotyped donors.

Both 60 Vbeta primers and 13 Jbeta primers went into the PCR. Clones were read by immunoSEQ multiplex PCR, and TCRdb kept only the in-frame ones, dropping some. The sample shows roughly 130,000 clones, around 70% of them seen only once. Details on this clone: Its antigen is as yet unknown. The junction differs from germline at one of its ends, possibly a read error.

Study results and caveats: According to an earlier analysis, most TCR beta V segments yielded productive rearrangements about 87% or about 30% of the time.

Germline CDR1 reads LGHNT; CDR2 reads FRNRAP. The CDR3 totals 14 residues. Sample: PBMCs. The clonotype comes from a man under 40 in good health and CMV-seropositive. The chain links TRBV12-5 to TRBJ2-7; the D gene is possibly TRBD2 (5 bases). The CDR3 DNA reads TGTGCTAGTGCTTTGGACTGGAGATCGTACGAGCAGTACTTC. Its translation: CASALDWRSYEQYF. The full variable domain, in which reference TRBV12-5 and TRBJ2-7 provide the parts outside the CDR3, is DARVTQTPRHKVTEMGQEVTMRCQPILGHNTVFWYRQTMMQGLELLAYFRNRAPLDDSGMPKDRFSAEMPDATLATLKIQPSEPRDSAVYFCASALDWRSYEQYFGPGTRLTVT.